The entry below gives a single TCR beta chain sequence along with its context. Its binding antigen is unknown. Per-base quality was not reported, and no clone a single base away is much larger than it. CDR1 MNHNY and CDR2 SVGAGI were looked up in the germline V gene (reference sequence). V is clipped by 7 bases and J by 0 bases, and the sequence between their germline boundaries is 9 bases long. CDR3 length: 13 amino acids, cysteine to phenylalanine. Only the CDR3 DNA is retained, 39 bases long and in frame from the first base. The data originate from a study of OX40 agonist ivuxolimab in advanced cancers. With respect to the entire study: Ivuxolimab, which targeted the costimulatory receptor OX40 (CD134), was an agonistic, fully human IgG2 monoclonal antibody. Intravenous ivuxolimab was administered to patients every 2 weeks at six dose levels: 0.01, 0.1, 0.3, 1.5, 3 and 10 mg/kg. Of the roughly 51 patients in dose escalation, about 20 had hepatocellular carcinoma, roughly 15 had melanoma, 9 had renal cell carcinoma and 9 had head and neck cancer. The paper describes the monotherapy dose-escalation part (N of about 47 patients) of the phase I trial of ivuxolimab. Partial responses occurred in three dose-escalation patients: two with cutaneous melanoma and one with hepatocellular carcinoma. Peripheral TCRbeta sequencing aimed to test whether ivuxolimab altered TCR sequence diversity and caused clonal T-cell expansion. A male proportion of around 81% and a mean age of around 60 years, ranging from 23 to 79, were recorded for the dose-escalation cohort. Patients were allowed to have had prior anti-PD-1, anti-PD-L1 or anti-CTLA-4 therapy, and around 40% of the dose-escalation patients had previously received checkpoint inhibitors.

On the study overall, not on this receptor specifically: In the 0.1-3.0 mg/kg groups, partial responders had among the lowest normalized peripheral clonal expansion, particularly in CD8+ T cells. Low levels of normalized T-cell clonal expansion were also shown by some nonresponding patients. After ivuxolimab, more expanded clones were found on average in CD8+ T cells than in CD4+ T cells. The antigen specificity of the peripheral T cells that underwent clonal expansion was not determined. At doses from 0.1 to 3.0 mg/kg, clonal expansion was seen in both CD4+ and CD8+ blood T cells between baseline and week 6.

Patients with autoimmune disease history or receiving systemic immunosuppression were excluded from the trial. Peripheral blood for TCR sequencing was drawn from every dose cohort at baseline, at cycle 4 day 1 and at cycle 7 day 1. Samples came from an open-label, multicenter, first-in-human phase I dose-escalation trial of ivuxolimab. The trial enrolled adults with locally advanced or metastatic head and neck squamous cell, hepatocellular, melanoma or renal cell carcinoma. Before TCR sequencing, CD4+ and CD8+ T cells were separately sorted from peripheral blood. To sequence the TCRbeta CDR3 region, genomic DNA was isolated from the sorted cells. The immunoSEQ Assay was used for sequencing of TCRbeta CDR3 regions. TCRdb mirrors the immuneACCESS table, restricted to in-frame sequences. Some clones are absent from its copies; in checked studies, under half trace to an unresolved V gene, and the reason for the others is unknown. The sample table lists around 38,000 clones, approximately 86% of them with a count of one. Around an eighth of the sample is taken by the ten largest.

The sequence derives from an adult with an advanced solid tumor such as melanoma, head and neck, liver or kidney cancer. Sequenced here: CD4+ or CD8+ T cells sorted from blood, sampled in a trial of the OX40 agonist ivuxolimab. This receptor chain uses TRBV6-6 and TRBJ1-2; the D gene assignment is ambiguous. In nucleotides, the sequence is TGTGCCAGCAAAAGCACGACTAACTATGGCTACACCTTC. Its translation is CASKSTTNYGYTF.